This note documents a single T cell receptor beta chain sequence. This clonotype was seen ten or more times. Its cognate antigen has yet to be identified. Base quality data are lacking; no much larger clone is found one base away. The CDR3 goes from the cysteine to the phenylalanine over 16 residues. This entry keeps only the CDR3 DNA: 48 bases, framed from base 1. From a lookup of the germline V gene (reference sequence), CDR1 and CDR2 are DFQATT and SNEGSKA. V lost 2 bases and J lost 2 bases, and the count of bases not matched to a germline gene is 8. The sample originates from a study of blood T cells in healthy people across ages (dated by TCRdb to 2014 to 2015). Regarding the research as a whole: In model experiments, template switching captured about one uniquely barcoded TCR beta cDNA molecule for every two T cells. To avoid experimental bias, donors of different ages were randomly spread across the sequencing lanes. Four age groups were formed from the donors: young (average roughly 16 years), middle-aged (around 37), aged (roughly 58) and long-lived (about 80). To track age-related changes in TCR beta repertoire diversity, the study relied on deep sequencing normalized with unique cDNA molecular identifiers. For two donors (one aged 18 to 29 and one aged 80 or older), the study analyzed two additional independent replicas of 1 million unique cDNA reads from the same blood draw.

Preparation of the library involved 5' RACE. The sample was run on an Illumina HiSeq 2500. The second PCR ran for roughly 6 to 11 cycles and used a J-beta primer mix along with a sample-barcoded 5' primer. Each TCR beta cDNA molecule received a unique molecular identifier from a template-switch 5' adaptor carrying 12 random nucleotides. At least 2.5 million CDR3-containing paired-end reads were obtained from each sample. First-strand cDNA synthesis was performed from all RNA using the Mint cDNA synthesis kit, with priming by a TRBC-specific oligonucleotide. After uracil-DNA glycosylase treatment, a first 18-cycle PCR used universal primers M1SS and BC2_uni_R on all cDNA. The study's own analysis went as follows. For normalization, 1 million high-quality reads were randomly selected from each sample, with every read carrying a distinct molecular identifier. Instead of being binned into consensus sequences, reads with shared molecular identifiers were discarded. MiTCR, run with a Q25 quality threshold and the strictest error-elimination algorithm, handled CDR3 identification, clonotype clustering and error correction. A nonparametric unseen species model using Euler transformation provided a lower-bound estimate of total TCR beta diversity. The public sequencing data were trimmed at Q25 with fastp and processed into clonotypes with MiXCR by TCRdb, which kept only in-frame beta chains. Here each entry gathers all rows of one CDR3 protein and keeps the most common genes and DNA. TCRdb's processing, not the authors', yielded these V and J calls. Recorded for this sample are approximately 810,000 distinct CDR3 sequences; around 28% of them occurred a single time. Roughly a sixth of the sample belongs to the ten largest clones.

Study-level results and caveats: Estimates of total diversity based on one million sequenced T cells were regarded as lower bounds and as underestimates. Compared with the aged group, more naive CD4+ T cells, fewer expanded clones and increased TCR diversity were shown by the long-lived group, suggesting age selection. Conclusive comparison of naive and antigen-experienced compartments was prevented by the profiling of bulk unsorted PBMCs. As age increased, observed TCR beta diversity per million T cells dropped in a roughly linear way, and a significant reduction was already evident by age 40. There was a strong correlation between observed TCR beta diversity and the percentage of naive T cells measured by flow cytometry. Donor CMV infection status was unknown, potentially confounding age-related changes in expanded clonotypes.

The roughly 37 donors, aged about 6 to 95 years, were systemically healthy Caucasian individuals from Russia. Each donor gave about 9.8 milliliters of peripheral blood, drawn into EDTA-treated Vacutainer tubes. Ficoll-Paque density-gradient centrifugation was used to isolate PBMCs, with at least 6.5 million per sample. Trizol reagent was used to extract total RNA from the PBMCs, yielding at least 5.5 micrograms per sample. For every donor, flow cytometry on a PBMC aliquot measured the percentage of naive CD45RAhigh/CD27high T cells. This TCR was sampled from a woman aged 80 or older in good health. This receptor chain uses TRBV20-1 and TRBJ2-3; 9 central nucleotides agree with TRBD1. Sequenced sample: blood. The DNA sequence is TGCAGTGCTAGAACTTCCGACAGGGGGGTCACAGATACGCAGTATTTT. Protein translation: CSARTSDRGVTDTQYF.